Shown below are 27 T cell receptor beta chains from a single sample sequenced in a study of shared clonotypes between healthy human individuals. Clones were read by immunoSEQ multiplex PCR, and TCRdb kept only the in-frame ones, dropping some. The data show 550,000 to 850,000 clones, with 74% seen just once and 1.7% held by the top ten. Material: memory CD4+ T cells sorted from blood. This sample's subset: CD45RA-negative fraction. These receptors all come from a woman aged 25 to 39 in good health.

CDR3 loop: CASSQASGTNTGELFF. The CDR3 DNA follows: TGTGCCAGCAGCCAGGCTAGCGGGACAAACACCGGGGAGCTGTTTTTT. This chain joins TRBV4-2 and TRBJ2-2; 9 bases fit TRBD2. Germline values: CDR1 LGHNA, CDR2 YNFKEQ. After removal of 3 bases from V and 2 bases from J, the junction contained 4 bases not matched to a gene. This CDR3 comprises 16 residues.

This chain connects TRBV30 to TRBJ2-6; no firm D call. Germline V gene data show CDR1 as GTSNPN and CDR2 as SVGIG (reference sequence). The CDR3 sequence is 14 residues long. V lost 4 bases and J lost 2, with 9 bases in between. CDR3 loop: CAWTGLPGANVLTF. CDR3 DNA: TGTGCCTGGACCGGTCTGCCTGGGGCCAACGTCCTGACTTTC.

The chain recombines TRBV6-5 with TRBJ1-1; D is uncertain. Germline loops: CDR1 MNHEY, CDR2 SVGAGI. The CDR3 sequence is 15 residues long. V dropped 0 bases and J dropped 1 base, with 9 bases sitting between them. The CDR3 nucleotides read TGTGCCAGCAGTTACTCGAACTCGGGGAACACTGAAGCTTTCTTT. Its protein is CASSYSNSGNTEAFF.

The chain joins TRBV19 to TRBJ1-2; D call uncertain. The CDR3 is 14 residues long. Per the germline V gene, CDR1 is LNHDA and CDR2 is SQIVND (reference sequence). V lost 4 bases, J lost 8 bases, and 17 bases lay in between. The CDR3 DNA sequence: TGTGCCAGTAGTAATTGGTCGGGGAAAGAGGGCTACACCTTC. Its translation is CASSNWSGKEGYTF.

This clone occurred a few times. The V gene is TRBV5-5, the J gene TRBJ2-7, with D possibly being TRBD2 (6 bases). Germline-derived CDR1 and CDR2 are SGHKS and YYEKEE (reference sequence). The CDR3 has 14 residues. V was clipped by 1 base and J by 8 bases, with 16 bases between them. This chain's CDR3 is CASSLWDPSGQQYF. DNA of the CDR3: TGTGCCAGCAGCTTGTGGGACCCGAGCGGGCAGCAGTACTTC.

This chain uses TRBV6-1 with TRBJ2-7; D is possibly TRBD2 (6 bases). CDR3 length: 15 residues. V was shortened by 10 bases and J by 0 bases, with 19 bases between the two germline ends. In germline, CDR1 is MNHNS, CDR2 SASEGT. CDR3 loop: CAIHDPGTGSYEQYF. The CDR3 DNA follows: TGTGCCATTCACGATCCCGGGACTGGCTCCTACGAGCAGTACTTC.

The chain employs TRBV6-5 and TRBJ2-6, with D hard to call. Trimming left V 7 bases short and J 0 bases short, with 10 bases between. The germline gives CDR1 MNHEY, CDR2 SVGAGI. The CDR3 is 15 amino acids. The DNA of the CDR3 is TGTGCCAGCACCGACGGCTTCTCTGGGGCCAACGTCCTGACTTTC. Its protein product is CASTDGFSGANVLTF.

This sequence joins TRBV11-2 and TRBJ2-3; 8 nucleotides match TRBD1. Germline assignment: CDR1 SGHAT and CDR2 FQNNGV. The CDR3 has 17 amino acids. With V trimmed by 2 bases and J by 0 bases, 7 bases remained unmatched. CDR3 nucleotide sequence: TGTGCCAGCAGCTTACTTCAGGGGGCCTCTAGCACAGATACGCAGTATTTT. Translation gives CASSLLQGASSTDTQYF.

J is TRBJ1-5 and V is TRBV28; TRBD1 matches at 8 bases. CDR1 is MDHEN, CDR2 SYDVKM, per germline. The J segment lost 1 base and the V segment lost 9 bases, leaving 11 bases of the junction unmatched. The CDR3 length is 16 residues. DNA for the CDR3: TGTGCCAGTAAGCGACAAGGACAGGGAAGCAATCAGCCCCAGCATTTT. Translated, it gives CASKRQGQGSNQPQHF.

This clone was counted at least ten times. CDR3 coding DNA: TGCGCCAGCAGCTCCGGGACTCAACCCTACGAGCAGTACTTC. Amino acid sequence: CASSSGTQPYEQYF. The gene calls are TRBV5-1 and TRBJ2-7; TRBD2 might be the D (6 bases). V dropped 3 bases and J dropped 2 bases, with 12 bases sitting between them. Looked up from germline, CDR1 is SGHRS and CDR2 is YFSETQ. CDR3 length equals 14 residues.

This clone has only a few counts. The chain employs TRBV6-5 and TRBJ2-1; 8 bases map to TRBD2. CDR3 size: 14 residues. V shed 5 bases, J shed 5 bases, and the junction held 5 bases outside the gene matches. CDR1 and CDR2 from the germline V gene are MNHEY and SVGAGI. The CDR3 nucleotides are TGTGCCAGCAGTCTAGCGGGCCGAGACAATGAGCAGTTCTTC. Protein product: CASSLAGRDNEQFF.

The V gene is TRBV28, the J gene TRBJ1-4; D is unresolved. Germline values: CDR1 MDHEN, CDR2 SYDVKM. This CDR3 is built from 12 residues. Trimming took 5 bases from V and 8 from J, leaving 9 bases between them. The CDR3 bases are TGTGCCAGCAGTCCTCGAAGGGAAAAACTGTTTTTT. It translates to CASSPRREKLFF. Full variable domain (remainder filled in from reference TRBV28 and TRBJ1-4): DVKVTQSSRYLVKRTGEKVFLECVQDMDHENMFWYRQDPGLGLRLIYFSYDVKMKEKGDIPEGYSVSREKKERFSLILESASTNQTSMYLCASSPRREKLFFGSGTQLSVL.

The chain is built from TRBV4-2 and TRBJ2-5; 10 bases map to TRBD2. The CDR3 totals 18 residues. CDR1 LGHNA and CDR2 YNFKEQ come from the germline V gene. Trimming cost V 0 bases and J 0 bases; bases outside gene matches: 7. The CDR3 here is CASSQEASGSQYQETQYF. CDR3 bases: TGTGCCAGCAGCCAAGAGGCTAGCGGGAGCCAGTACCAAGAGACCCAGTACTTC.

V and J are TRBV28 and TRBJ2-1; 8 positions agree with TRBD1. From germline, CDR1 is MDHEN and CDR2 SYDVKM. The CDR3 extends over 17 amino acids. Unmatched junction bases numbered 10, after V lost 1 base and J lost 5 bases. The CDR3 is CASSLFWSGGLNNEQFF. In nucleotides, the CDR3 is TGTGCCAGCAGTTTATTTTGGTCAGGGGGCCTAAACAATGAGCAGTTCTTC.

The J gene is TRBJ2-7, the V gene TRBV27; 8 positions agree with TRBD2. Per germline, CDR1 MNHEY and CDR2 SMNVEV (reference sequence). With 6 bases clipped from V and 5 bases from J, the junction kept 9 bases outside the gene matches. This CDR3 spans 14 amino acids. The CDR3 spells CASRDIAGPHEQYF. CDR3 coding DNA: TGTGCCAGCAGGGACATAGCGGGACCCCACGAGCAGTACTTC.

The chain carries TRBV7-8 and TRBJ2-7; D may be TRBD1 or TRBD2 (5 bases each). The V end was cut by 5 bases, the J end by 3 bases, with 14 bases between. Germline V CDR1 and CDR2: SGHVS, FQNEAQ. The CDR3 is 14 amino acids. The CDR3 nucleotides read TGTGCCAGCAGCCCGTGGGACGGAAACTACGAGCAGTACTTC. Protein sequence: CASSPWDGNYEQYF.

CDR3 nucleotide sequence: TGTGCCAGCAGGATTGACAGGGGTTATGAGCAGTTCTTC. This translates into CASRIDRGYEQFF. The chain uses TRBV6-5 and TRBJ2-1; 8 bases map to TRBD1. This CDR3 is built from 13 residues. The ends lost 6 bases at V and 8 bases at J; junction bases unmatched: 6. The germline V gene has CDR1 MNHEY and CDR2 SVGAGI.

This clone occurred once. The chain employs TRBV5-1 and TRBJ2-7, with 9 bases lining up with TRBD1. The V and J ends lost 0 bases and 0 bases, in that order; junction bases with no gene match: 4. Germline loops: CDR1 SGHRS, CDR2 YFSETQ. This CDR3 is 16 amino acids long. CDR3 sequence: CASSLGDRDFSYEQYF. CDR3 nucleotides: TGCGCCAGCAGCTTGGGGGACAGGGACTTCTCCTACGAGCAGTACTTC. The complete variable domain, with remaining parts taken from reference TRBV5-1 and TRBJ2-7, reads KAGVTQTPRYLIKTRGQQVTLSCSPISGHRSVSWYQQTPGQGLQFLFEYFSETQRNKGNFPGRFSGRQFSNSRSEMNVSTLELGDSALYLCASSLGDRDFSYEQYFGPGTRLTVT.

This chain uses TRBV11-2 with TRBJ2-7, with TRBD1 matching over 7 bases. This CDR3 is built from 16 residues. Losses at the gene ends were 4 bases for V and 0 bases for J; bases not matched to a gene: 9. Germline CDR1 SGHAT, CDR2 FQNNGV. In DNA, the CDR3 is TGTGCCAGCAGCTCGACCTCCGGGACAGACTCCTACGAGCAGTACTTC. Protein sequence: CASSSTSGTDSYEQYF. The full variable domain, its missing parts supplied by reference TRBV11-2 and TRBJ2-7, is EAGVAQSPRYKIIEKRQSVAFWCNPISGHATLYWYQQILGQGPKLLIQFQNNGVVDDSQLPKDRFSAERLKGVDSTLKIQPAKLEDSAVYLCASSSTSGTDSYEQYFGPGTRLTVT.

The V gene is TRBV4-1, the J gene TRBJ1-5; D is undetermined. The CDR3 is 17 amino acids. The ends were cut back, 3 bases at V and 1 base at J, with 16 bases in the middle. Germline lookup yields CDR1 MGHRA and CDR2 YSYEKL. The CDR3 loop is CASSQANLGVSNQPQHF. In nucleotides, the CDR3 is TGCGCCAGCAGCCAGGCGAATCTCGGTGTAAGCAATCAGCCCCAGCATTTT.

This chain uses TRBV6-1 with TRBJ2-7; possibly TRBD2 for D (5 bases). This CDR3 is built from 14 residues. The V end was cut by 6 bases, the J end by 4 bases, with 16 bases between. Germline assignment: CDR1 MNHNS and CDR2 SASEGT. CDR3 protein: CASRPSLTGYEQYF. DNA of the CDR3: TGTGCCAGCAGGCCGAGCCTGACGGGATACGAGCAGTACTTC.

J is TRBJ2-1 and V is TRBV19, with unresolved D. Germline V lookup: CDR1 LNHDA, CDR2 SQIVND (reference sequence). The CDR3 runs to 12 residues. Trimming took 5 bases from V and 8 from J, leaving 10 bases between them. CDR3 nucleotide sequence: TGTGCCAGTAGTTCTCGGCACGATGAGCAGTTCTTC. Protein: CASSSRHDEQFF. Supplemented by reference TRBV19 and TRBJ2-1, the full variable domain reads DGGITQSPKYLFRKEGQNVTLSCEQNLNHDAMYWYRQDPGQGLRLIYYSQIVNDFQKGDIAEGYSVSREKKESFPLTVTSAQKNPTAFYLCASSSRHDEQFFGPGTRLTVL.

The rearrangement links TRBV15 to TRBJ1-4; D not certain. Germline values: CDR1 LNHNV, CDR2 YYDKDF (reference sequence). The CDR3 length is 15 residues. Trimming left V 0 bases short and J 7 bases short, with 12 bases between. The CDR3 spells CATSREGWMSEKLFF. The CDR3 DNA follows: TGTGCCACCAGCAGAGAGGGATGGATGTCTGAAAAACTGTTTTTT.

The chain is built from TRBV27 and TRBJ2-5; tentatively, D is TRBD2 (5 bases). This CDR3 is built from 16 residues. Germline V CDR1 and CDR2: MNHEY, SMNVEV (reference sequence). Trimming removed 5 bases from V and 0 bases from J, with 16 bases in between. CDR3 residues: CASSRTGVVNQETQYF. CDR3 bases: TGTGCCAGCAGTCGTACCGGGGTCGTGAACCAAGAGACCCAGTACTTC.

This clone was seen a few times. The V call is TRBV28, the J call TRBJ1-5; D is uncertain. Germline loops: CDR1 MDHEN, CDR2 SYDVKM. V was shortened by 10 bases and J by 9 bases, with 7 bases between the two germline ends. The CDR3 consists of 9 residues. In DNA, the CDR3 is TGTGCCACCACGTGGCCCCAGCATTTT. It is translated as CATTWPQHF.

The V gene is TRBV10-2, the J gene TRBJ2-7; 10 bases are a match to TRBD1. J gave up 3 bases and V 5 bases, and 4 bases lay outside the gene matches. The CDR3 loop spans 14 amino acids. The germline V gene has CDR1 WSHSY and CDR2 SAAADI. CDR3 in amino acids: CASSTGTGVYEQYF. In DNA form, the CDR3 reads TGCGCCAGCAGTACCGGGACAGGGGTCTACGAGCAGTACTTC.

This chain connects TRBV28 to TRBJ1-4; D call uncertain. V gave up 6 bases and J gave up 1 base, with 3 bases separating them. The CDR3 contains 12 residues. The germline CDR1 and CDR2 sequences are MDHEN and SYDVKM. The CDR3 spells CASRGTNEKLFF. The CDR3 nucleotides read TGTGCCAGCAGGGGAACTAATGAAAAACTGTTTTTT.